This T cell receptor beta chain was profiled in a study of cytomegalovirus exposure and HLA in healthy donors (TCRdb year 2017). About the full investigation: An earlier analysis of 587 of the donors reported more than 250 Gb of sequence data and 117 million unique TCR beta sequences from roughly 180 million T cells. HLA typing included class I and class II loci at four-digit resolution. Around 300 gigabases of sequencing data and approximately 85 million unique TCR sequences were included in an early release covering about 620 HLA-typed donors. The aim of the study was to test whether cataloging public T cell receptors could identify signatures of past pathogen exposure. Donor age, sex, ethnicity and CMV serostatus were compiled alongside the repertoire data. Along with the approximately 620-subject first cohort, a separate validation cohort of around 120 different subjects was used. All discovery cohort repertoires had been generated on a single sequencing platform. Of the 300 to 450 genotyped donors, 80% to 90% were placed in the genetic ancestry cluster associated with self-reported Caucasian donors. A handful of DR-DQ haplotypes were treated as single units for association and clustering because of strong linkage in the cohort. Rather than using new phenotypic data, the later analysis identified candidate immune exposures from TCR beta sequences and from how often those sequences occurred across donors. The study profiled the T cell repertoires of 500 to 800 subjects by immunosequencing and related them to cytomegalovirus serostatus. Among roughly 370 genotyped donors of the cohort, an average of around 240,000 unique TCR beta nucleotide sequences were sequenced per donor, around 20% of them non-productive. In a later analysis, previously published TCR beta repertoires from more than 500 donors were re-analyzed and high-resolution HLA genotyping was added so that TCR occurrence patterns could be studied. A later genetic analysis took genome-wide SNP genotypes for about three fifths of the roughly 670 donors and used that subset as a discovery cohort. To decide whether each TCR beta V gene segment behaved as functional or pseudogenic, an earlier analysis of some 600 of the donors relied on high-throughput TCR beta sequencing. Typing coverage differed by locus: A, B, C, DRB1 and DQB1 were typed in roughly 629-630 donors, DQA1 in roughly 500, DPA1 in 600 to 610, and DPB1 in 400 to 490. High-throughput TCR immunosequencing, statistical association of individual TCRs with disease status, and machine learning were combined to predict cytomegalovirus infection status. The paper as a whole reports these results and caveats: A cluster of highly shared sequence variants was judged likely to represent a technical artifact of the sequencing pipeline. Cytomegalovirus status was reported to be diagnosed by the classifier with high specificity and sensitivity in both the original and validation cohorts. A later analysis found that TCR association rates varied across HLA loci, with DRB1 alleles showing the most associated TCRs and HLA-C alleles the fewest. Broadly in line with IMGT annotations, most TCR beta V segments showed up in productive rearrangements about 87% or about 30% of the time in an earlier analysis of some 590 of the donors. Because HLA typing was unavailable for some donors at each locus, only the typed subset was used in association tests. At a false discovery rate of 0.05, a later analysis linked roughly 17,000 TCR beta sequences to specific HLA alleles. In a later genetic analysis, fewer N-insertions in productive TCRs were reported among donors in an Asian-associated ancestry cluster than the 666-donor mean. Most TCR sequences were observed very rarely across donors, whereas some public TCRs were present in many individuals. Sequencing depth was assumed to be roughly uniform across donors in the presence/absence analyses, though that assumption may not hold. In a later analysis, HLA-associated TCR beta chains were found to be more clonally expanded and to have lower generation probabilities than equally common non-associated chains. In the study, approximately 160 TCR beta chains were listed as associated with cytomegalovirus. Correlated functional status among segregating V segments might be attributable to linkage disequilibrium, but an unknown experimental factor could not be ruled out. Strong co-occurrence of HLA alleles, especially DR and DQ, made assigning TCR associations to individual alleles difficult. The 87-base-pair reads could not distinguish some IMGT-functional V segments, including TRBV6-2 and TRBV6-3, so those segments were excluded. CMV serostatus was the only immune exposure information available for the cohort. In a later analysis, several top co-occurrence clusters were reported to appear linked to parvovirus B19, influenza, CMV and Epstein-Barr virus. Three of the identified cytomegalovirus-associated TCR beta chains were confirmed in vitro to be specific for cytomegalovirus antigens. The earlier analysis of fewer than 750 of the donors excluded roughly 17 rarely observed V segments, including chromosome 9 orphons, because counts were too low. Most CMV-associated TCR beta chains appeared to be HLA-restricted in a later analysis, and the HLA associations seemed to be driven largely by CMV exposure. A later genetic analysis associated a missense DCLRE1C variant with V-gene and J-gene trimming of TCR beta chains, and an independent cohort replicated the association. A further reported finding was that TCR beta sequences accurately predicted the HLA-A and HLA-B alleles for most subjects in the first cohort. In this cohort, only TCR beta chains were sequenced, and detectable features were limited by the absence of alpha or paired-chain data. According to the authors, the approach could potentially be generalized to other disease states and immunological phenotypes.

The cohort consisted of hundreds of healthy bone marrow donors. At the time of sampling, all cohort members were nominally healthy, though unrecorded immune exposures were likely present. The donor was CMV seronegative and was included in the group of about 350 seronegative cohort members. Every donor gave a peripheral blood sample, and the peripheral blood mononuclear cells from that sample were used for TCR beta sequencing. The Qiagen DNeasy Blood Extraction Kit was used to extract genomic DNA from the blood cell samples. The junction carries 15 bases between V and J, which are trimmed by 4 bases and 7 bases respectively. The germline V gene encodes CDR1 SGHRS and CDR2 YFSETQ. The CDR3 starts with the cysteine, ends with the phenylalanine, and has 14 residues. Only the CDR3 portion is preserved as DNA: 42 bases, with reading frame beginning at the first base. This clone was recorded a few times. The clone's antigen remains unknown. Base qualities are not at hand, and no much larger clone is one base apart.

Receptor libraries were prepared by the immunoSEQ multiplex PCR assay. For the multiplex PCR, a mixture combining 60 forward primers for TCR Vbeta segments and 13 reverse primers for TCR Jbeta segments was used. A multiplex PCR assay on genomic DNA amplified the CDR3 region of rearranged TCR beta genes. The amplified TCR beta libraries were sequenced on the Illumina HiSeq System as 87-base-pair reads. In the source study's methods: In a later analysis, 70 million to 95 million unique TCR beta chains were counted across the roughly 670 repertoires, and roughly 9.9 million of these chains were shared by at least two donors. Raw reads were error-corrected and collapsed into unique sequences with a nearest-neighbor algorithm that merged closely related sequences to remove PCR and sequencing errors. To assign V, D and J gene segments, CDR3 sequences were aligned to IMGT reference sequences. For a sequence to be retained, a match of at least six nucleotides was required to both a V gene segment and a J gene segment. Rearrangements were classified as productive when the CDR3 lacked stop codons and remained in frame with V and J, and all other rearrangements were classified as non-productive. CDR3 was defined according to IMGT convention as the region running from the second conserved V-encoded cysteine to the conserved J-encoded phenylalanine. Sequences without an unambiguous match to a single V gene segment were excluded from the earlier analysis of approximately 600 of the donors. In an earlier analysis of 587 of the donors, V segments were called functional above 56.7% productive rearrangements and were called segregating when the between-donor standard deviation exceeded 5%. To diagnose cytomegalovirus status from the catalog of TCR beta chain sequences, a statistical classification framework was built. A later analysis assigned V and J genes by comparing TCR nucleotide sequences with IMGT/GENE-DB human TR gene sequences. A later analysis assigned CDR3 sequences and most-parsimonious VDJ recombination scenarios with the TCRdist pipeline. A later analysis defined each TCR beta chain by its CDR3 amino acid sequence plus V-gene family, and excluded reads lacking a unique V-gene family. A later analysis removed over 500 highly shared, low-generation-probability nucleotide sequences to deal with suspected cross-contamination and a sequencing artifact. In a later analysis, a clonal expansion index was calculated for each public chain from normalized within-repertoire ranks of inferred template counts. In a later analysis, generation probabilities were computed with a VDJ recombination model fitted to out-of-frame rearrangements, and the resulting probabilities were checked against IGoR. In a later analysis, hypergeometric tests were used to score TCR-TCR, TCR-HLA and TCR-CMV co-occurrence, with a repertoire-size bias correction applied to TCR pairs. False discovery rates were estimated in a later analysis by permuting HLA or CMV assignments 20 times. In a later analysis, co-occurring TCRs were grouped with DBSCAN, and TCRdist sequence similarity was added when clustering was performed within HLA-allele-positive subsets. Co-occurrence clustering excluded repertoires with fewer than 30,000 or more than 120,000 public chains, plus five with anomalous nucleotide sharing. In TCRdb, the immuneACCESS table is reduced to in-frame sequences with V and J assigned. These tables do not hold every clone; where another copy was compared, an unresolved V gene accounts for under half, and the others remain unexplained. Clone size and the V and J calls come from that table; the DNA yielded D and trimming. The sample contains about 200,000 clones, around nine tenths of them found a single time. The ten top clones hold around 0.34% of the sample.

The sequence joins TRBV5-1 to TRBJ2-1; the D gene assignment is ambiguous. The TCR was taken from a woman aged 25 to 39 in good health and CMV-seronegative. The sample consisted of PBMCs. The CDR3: CASSARVRRNEQFF. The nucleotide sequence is TGCGCCAGCAGCGCCCGGGTACGACGGAATGAGCAGTTCTTC.